What follows are 8 T cell receptor beta chains derived from one specimen sequenced in a study of blood T cells in healthy people across ages (dated by TCRdb to the mid-2010s). The library was built by means of 5' RACE. Sequencing was carried out with an Illumina HiSeq 2500. A second roughly 6 to 12 cycle PCR used a sample-barcoded 5' primer and a J-beta primer mix. TCRdb took the public reads, trimmed them with fastp at Q25, ran MiXCR for clone calling and kept in-frame beta chains. Records with the same CDR3 protein are collapsed into one entry carrying the most frequent genes and DNA. This sample gives hundreds of thousands of distinct CDR3 sequences in total; 58% of them show up just once. The ten top clones hold about 20% of the sample. The sequencing input was blood. The source is a man aged 30 to 39 in good health.

This clonotype has more than one count but fewer than ten. The chain uses TRBV2 and TRBJ2-1; D not resolved. V lost 2 bases to trimming and J lost 6 bases, with 5 bases between them. CDR1 SNHLY and CDR2 FYNNEI come from the germline V gene. The CDR3 is made up of 12 amino acids. The CDR3 spells CASSEQTNEQFF. CDR3 coding DNA: TGTGCCAGCAGTGAACAGACCAATGAGCAGTTCTTC.

In its sample, this clonotype was seen many times. The chain links TRBV20-1 to TRBJ2-1; 8 bases match TRBD1. Germline V CDR1 and CDR2: DFQATT, SNEGSKA (reference sequence). J lost 2 bases, V lost 7 bases, and 10 bases had no gene match. The CDR3 extends over 15 amino acids. The CDR3 loop is CSVIWTGTTYNEQFF. The CDR3 nucleotides read TGCAGTGTTATATGGACAGGGACAACCTACAATGAGCAGTTCTTC.

The V gene is TRBV12-3 or TRBV12-4, the J gene TRBJ2-7, with 7 bases aligning to TRBD1. The CDR3 sequence is 13 residues long. With V trimmed by 8 bases and J by 2 bases, 6 bases remained unmatched. CDR3 sequence reads: CASRDRAAYEQYF. Here the CDR3 DNA reads TGTGCCAGCCGAGACAGGGCCGCCTACGAGCAGTACTTC.

The chain has TRBV21-1 and TRBJ1-4; the DNA was not compared with TRBD1, the D call given in the table. TRBV21-1 is noted as a pseudogene. The CDR3 is 16 residues long. The CDR3 DNA reads as TGTGCCAGCAGCACGCTGCCGGGACGGCGAAATGAAAAACTGTTTTTT. It translates to CASSTLPGRRNEKLFF.

This clonotype was recorded a few times. The V gene is TRBV12-3 or TRBV12-4, the J gene TRBJ2-3; the match to TRBD2 covers 9 bases. V lost 4 bases and J lost 6; bases outside the gene matches: 8. The CDR3 runs to 15 residues. CDR3 sequence (DNA): TGTGCCAGCAGTTCCCTAGCGGGGATCCTGGATACGCAGTATTTT. It is translated as CASSSLAGILDTQYF.

This chain connects TRBV2 to TRBJ2-2, with 7 positions matching TRBD2. CDR1 is SNHLY, CDR2 FYNNEI, per germline. Trimming at V came to 8 bases and at J to 1 base, leaving 7 bases not matched to a gene. The CDR3 covers 15 residues. The CDR3 nucleotides read TGTGCCAGCTCCACCCAGCGGGAGAACACCGGGGAGCTGTTTTTT. Protein product: CASSTQRENTGELFF.

V gene TRBV6-2 or TRBV6-3 combines with J gene TRBJ2-7; D possibly corresponds to TRBD2 (6 bases). Germline CDR1 is MNHEY and CDR2 is SVGEGT. This CDR3 region has 17 residues. Trimming took off 5 bases at V and 3 bases at J, with 23 bases between the two ends. CDR3 DNA: TGTGCCAGCAGTCCCGATATGAGCCCCGGGCGGGGCTACGAGCAGTACTTC. Protein sequence: CASSPDMSPGRGYEQYF.

The sample holds a few counts of this clonotype. This rearrangement joins TRBV14 to TRBJ2-1, with D hard to call. Trimming left V 4 bases short and J 5 bases short, with 9 bases between. Per the germline V gene, CDR1 is SGHDN and CDR2 is FVKESK. The CDR3 spans 13 residues. The DNA of the CDR3 is TGTGCCAGCAGCCTATACAGCGACAATGAGCAGTTCTTC. Amino acid sequence: CASSLYSDNEQFF.